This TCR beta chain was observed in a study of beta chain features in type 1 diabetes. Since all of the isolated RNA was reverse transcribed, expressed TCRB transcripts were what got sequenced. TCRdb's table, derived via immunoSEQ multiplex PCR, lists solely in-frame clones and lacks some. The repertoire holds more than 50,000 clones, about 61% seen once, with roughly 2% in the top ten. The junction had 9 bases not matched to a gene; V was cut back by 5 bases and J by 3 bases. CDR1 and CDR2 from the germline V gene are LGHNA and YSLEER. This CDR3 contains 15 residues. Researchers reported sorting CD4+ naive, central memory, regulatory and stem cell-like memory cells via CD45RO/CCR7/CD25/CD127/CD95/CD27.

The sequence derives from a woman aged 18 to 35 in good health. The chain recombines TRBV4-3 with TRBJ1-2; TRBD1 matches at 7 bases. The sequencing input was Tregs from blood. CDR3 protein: CASSVRQGKDYGYTF. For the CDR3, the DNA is TGCGCCAGCAGCGTCCGACAGGGCAAGGACTATGGCTACACCTTC.